These 19 T cell receptor beta chains originate from one sample sequenced in a study of glioma-infiltrating T cells after dendritic cell vaccination. Sequenced by immunoSEQ multiplex PCR; TCRdb stores in-frame clones only, minus some. In the table there are just under 100,000 clones, around 80% of which are singletons. Regarding time point: after dendritic cell vaccination, including at tumor progression/relapse. This specimen was blood, taken after dendritic cell vaccination. The receptors were gathered from a human donor with glioblastoma.

The V and J genes are TRBV21-1 and TRBJ1-4; TRBD1 reflects the table's D call only, with no check against the DNA. TRBV21-1 is shown as a pseudogene. The CDR3 loop spans 18 amino acids. This CDR3 is CASSIPGQGLANLEKLFF. CDR3 bases: TGTGCCAGCAGCATTCCCGGACAGGGCTTGGCGAATTTAGAAAAACTGTTTTTT.

The chain employs TRBV10-3 and TRBJ2-3, with a possible D match to TRBD1 (7 bases). The CDR3 is made up of 14 amino acids. CDR1 ENHRY and CDR2 SYGVKD come from the germline V gene. V shed 10 bases and J shed 4 bases, with 18 bases lying between them. The CDR3: CATTGQGGPDTQYF. The CDR3 DNA follows: TGTGCCACAACCGGCCAGGGGGGCCCAGATACGCAGTATTTT.

This clone appeared a single time. The CDR3 DNA reads as TGCGCCAGCAGCTTGGGGGATATAGCGGGAGGATCCTACGAGCAGTACTTC. Translated, it gives CASSLGDIAGGSYEQYF. This chain links TRBV5-1 with TRBJ2-7; 10 bases agree with TRBD2. The germline V gene encodes CDR1 SGHRS and CDR2 YFSETQ. The CDR3 length is 17 residues. V was clipped by 0 bases and J by 1 base; unmatched bases: 7.

The rearrangement uses TRBV2 and TRBJ2-7; TRBD1 is a possible D gene (6 bases). V dropped 6 bases and J dropped 0 bases, with 15 bases sitting between them. Germline lookup yields CDR1 SNHLY and CDR2 FYNNEI. This CDR3 contains 15 residues. CDR3 coding DNA: TGTGCCAGCAGGCCCGACAGGAGGAGCTCCTACGAGCAGTACTTC. As protein: CASRPDRRSSYEQYF.

The gene calls are TRBV27 and TRBJ2-5; D is ambiguous. V was cut by 0 bases and J by 2 bases, with 4 bases left in between. The germline V gene encodes CDR1 MNHEY and CDR2 SMNVEV (reference sequence). The length of the CDR3 is 13 residues. The CDR3, as DNA: TGTGCCAGCAGTTTATCGTATCAAGAGACCCAGTACTTC. This translates into CASSLSYQETQYF.

J is TRBJ1-4 and V is TRBV2; D gene uncertain. The CDR3 runs 14 residues. CDR1 and CDR2 (germline): SNHLY, FYNNEI. The germline V and J ends were trimmed by 2 bases and 8 bases, with 12 bases remaining between them. In DNA, the CDR3 is TGTGCCAGCAGTGAATGGGCAGCCAGGGAAAAACTGTTTTTT. Translated: CASSEWAAREKLFF.

This clone has ten or more counts. The chain carries TRBV7-9 and TRBJ2-2, with D possibly being TRBD2 (5 bases). This CDR3 has 16 residues. Germline CDR1 reads SEHNR; CDR2 reads FQNEAQ (reference sequence). V was shortened by 5 bases and J by 2 bases, with 15 bases between the two germline ends. CDR3 residues: CASSRDWAGNTGELFF. As DNA, the CDR3 is TGTGCCAGCAGCCGCGACTGGGCGGGTAACACCGGGGAGCTGTTTTTT.

Notes on this clone: Other DNA sequences in this specimen translate into the identical CDR3. V gene TRBV7-3 combines with J gene TRBJ2-1, with 7 bases lining up with TRBD2. Germline V lookup: CDR1 SGHTA, CDR2 FQGTGA. There are 13 residues in the CDR3. The V gene end was trimmed by 3 bases and the J gene end by 5 bases; junction bases not matched to a gene: 1. The CDR3 DNA follows: TGTGCCAGCAGCTTGGGGACTAACAATGAGCAGTTCTTC. It is translated as CASSLGTNNEQFF.

This clone was detected only a few times. The genes are TRBV11-3 and TRBJ1-1; a possible D gene is TRBD1 (6 bases). The germline V gene encodes CDR1 SGHNT and CDR2 YENEEA. Trimming stripped 2 bases from V and 5 bases from J, with 9 bases between. The CDR3 has 13 residues. CDR3 region: CASSLLGGTEAFF. The CDR3 DNA follows: TGTGCCAGCAGCTTATTAGGGGGAACTGAAGCTTTCTTT.

This clone was observed a handful of times. This chain connects TRBV10-3 to TRBJ2-2; TRBD2 might be the D (6 bases). Trimming stripped 2 bases from V and 5 bases from J, with 9 bases between. Germline-derived CDR1 and CDR2 are ENHRY and SYGVKD. This CDR3 has 14 residues. The CDR3 spells CAISERGYTGELFF. The DNA of the CDR3 is TGTGCCATCAGTGAGCGGGGGTATACCGGGGAGCTGTTTTTT.

The chain employs TRBV5-4 and TRBJ2-2; TRBD2 matches at 7 bases. V trimming: 4 bases; J trimming: 0 bases; junction bases outside the gene matches: 6. CDR1 is SGHNT and CDR2 is YYREEE in the germline V gene (reference sequence). The CDR3 consists of 16 residues. In DNA, the CDR3 is TGTGCCAGCAGCCCGATAGCGGGTGCGAACACCGGGGAGCTGTTTTTT. This gives the protein CASSPIAGANTGELFF.

This rearrangement joins TRBV19 to TRBJ1-5; D remains ambiguous. The CDR3 spans 16 residues. Germline values: CDR1 LNHDA, CDR2 SQIVND (reference sequence). Deletions cut 5 bases from V and 2 bases from J, with 16 bases between. CDR3: CASSLGRGGGNQPQHF. In nucleotides, the CDR3 is TGTGCCAGTAGTTTGGGGAGAGGTGGTGGCAATCAGCCCCAGCATTTT.

This sequence joins TRBV6-6 and TRBJ1-2, with 12 bases that match TRBD1. Looked up from germline, CDR1 is MNHNY and CDR2 is SVGAGI (reference sequence). The trim removed 4 bases at V and 4 bases at J, leaving 7 bases unmatched. The CDR3 runs 16 residues. CDR3 sequence reads: CASSLGQGALGYGYTF. The CDR3 coding sequence is TGTGCCAGCAGTTTGGGACAGGGGGCCTTGGGCTATGGCTACACCTTC.

This CDR3 reads CSVGQDFGYTF. CDR3 nucleotides: TGCAGCGTTGGGCAGGACTTTGGCTACACCTTC. The gene calls are TRBV29-1 and TRBJ1-2, with D unresolved. CDR3 length: 11 residues. V was shortened by 4 bases and J by 7 bases, with 10 bases between the two germline ends. The germline V gene has CDR1 SQVTM and CDR2 ANQGSEA.

The rearrangement joins TRBV5-1 to TRBJ1-2, with D possibly being TRBD1 (5 bases). V lost 1 base, J lost 4 bases, and 20 bases lay in between. CDR1 and CDR2 from the germline V gene are SGHRS and YFSETQ. The length of the CDR3 is 17 residues. The CDR3 loop reads CASSLSITVGRAYGYTF. CDR3 in DNA: TGCGCCAGCAGCTTGTCTATTACCGTGGGCAGGGCCTATGGCTACACCTTC.

This CDR3 reads CASSSLDRSGNTIYF. The CDR3 DNA sequence: TGTGCCAGCAGTTCTCTCGACAGGTCTGGAAACACCATATATTTT. The V and J genes are TRBV6-5 and TRBJ1-3; D may be TRBD1 (6 bases). Germline-derived CDR1 and CDR2 are MNHEY and SVGAGI. This CDR3 has 15 residues. The V and J ends lost 4 bases and 1 base respectively, with 11 bases between them.

V usage is TRBV9 and J usage is TRBJ2-2, with 10 bases lining up with TRBD2. V lost 0 bases to trimming and J lost 6 bases; unmatched junction nucleotides: 5. The germline CDR1 and CDR2 sequences are SGDLS and YYNGEE. The CDR3 loop spans 16 amino acids. CDR3 nucleotides: TGTGCCAGCAGCGTAGGCAGCGGGAGGGCCGCCGGGGAGCTGTTTTTT. Translation gives CASSVGSGRAAGELFF.

The V call is TRBV5-1, the J call TRBJ2-7; TRBD1 is a possible D gene (5 bases). This CDR3 has 15 amino acids. The ends were cut back, 5 bases at V and 2 bases at J, with 17 bases in the middle. The germline V gene has CDR1 SGHRS and CDR2 YFSETQ. For the CDR3, the DNA is TGCGCCAGCAGTGTGGTGGGGCAGGAGACCTACGAGCAGTACTTC. Translated, it gives CASSVVGQETYEQYF.

V usage is TRBV4-1 and J usage is TRBJ2-5, with D tentatively TRBD2 (5 bases). The CDR3 is 15 amino acids. Trimming removed 1 base from V and 1 base from J, with 10 bases in between. Germline assignment: CDR1 MGHRA and CDR2 YSYEKL. The CDR3 coding sequence is TGCGCCAGCAGCCAAGTGAGCACTAGCCAAGAGACCCAGTACTTC. Translated: CASSQVSTSQETQYF.